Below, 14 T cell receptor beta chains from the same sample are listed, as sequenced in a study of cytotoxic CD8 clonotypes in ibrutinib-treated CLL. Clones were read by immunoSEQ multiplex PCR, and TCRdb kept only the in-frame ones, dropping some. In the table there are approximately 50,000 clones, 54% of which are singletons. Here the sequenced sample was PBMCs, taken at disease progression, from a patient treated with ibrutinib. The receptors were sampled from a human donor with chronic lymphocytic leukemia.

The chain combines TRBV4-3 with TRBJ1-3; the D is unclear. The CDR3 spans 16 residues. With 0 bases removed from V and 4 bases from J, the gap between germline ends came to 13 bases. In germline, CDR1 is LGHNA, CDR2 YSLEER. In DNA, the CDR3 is TGCGCCAGCAGCCAAGAGGAAAGGGCTGGAGGAAACACCATATATTTT. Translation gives CASSQEERAGGNTIYF.

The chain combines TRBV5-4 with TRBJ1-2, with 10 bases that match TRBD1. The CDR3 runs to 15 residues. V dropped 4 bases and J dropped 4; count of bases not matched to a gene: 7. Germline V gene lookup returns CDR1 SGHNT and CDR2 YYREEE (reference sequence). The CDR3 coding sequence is TGTGCCAGCAGCCTGGGACAGGGGTCCATCTATGGCTACACCTTC. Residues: CASSLGQGSIYGYTF. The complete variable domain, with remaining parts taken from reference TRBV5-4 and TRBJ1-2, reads ETGVTQSPTHLIKTRGQQVTLRCSSQSGHNTVSWYQQALGQGPQFIFQYYREEENGRGNFPPRFSGLQFPNYSSELNVNALELDDSALYLCASSLGQGSIYGYTFGSGTRLTVV.

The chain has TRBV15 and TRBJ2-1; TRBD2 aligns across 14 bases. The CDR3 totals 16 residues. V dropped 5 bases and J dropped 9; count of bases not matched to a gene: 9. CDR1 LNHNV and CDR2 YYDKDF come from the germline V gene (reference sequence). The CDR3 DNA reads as TGTGCCACCAGCGGGGGACTAGCGGGAGTAGCTATTGAGCAGTTCTTC. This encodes CATSGGLAGVAIEQFF.

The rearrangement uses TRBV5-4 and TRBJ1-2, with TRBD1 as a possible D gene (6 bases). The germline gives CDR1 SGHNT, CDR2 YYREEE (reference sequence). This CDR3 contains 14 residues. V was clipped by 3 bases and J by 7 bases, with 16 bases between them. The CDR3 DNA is TGTGCCAGCAGCTCGGCTACAGGGATCGGTGGCTACACCTTC. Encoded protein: CASSSATGIGGYTF.

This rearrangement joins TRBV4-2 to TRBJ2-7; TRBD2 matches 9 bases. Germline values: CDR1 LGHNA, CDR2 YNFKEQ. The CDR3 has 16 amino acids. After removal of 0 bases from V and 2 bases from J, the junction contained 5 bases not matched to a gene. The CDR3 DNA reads TGTGCCAGCAGCCAAGATACCGCTAGCGGGACCTACGAGCAGTACTTC. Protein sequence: CASSQDTASGTYEQYF.

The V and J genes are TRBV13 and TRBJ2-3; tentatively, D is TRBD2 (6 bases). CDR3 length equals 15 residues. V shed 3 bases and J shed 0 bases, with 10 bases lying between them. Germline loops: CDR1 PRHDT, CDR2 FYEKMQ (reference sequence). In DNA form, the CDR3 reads TGTGCCAGCAGCTTGAAAGCGGGTAGCACAGATACGCAGTATTTT. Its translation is CASSLKAGSTDTQYF. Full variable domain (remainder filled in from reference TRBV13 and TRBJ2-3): AAGVIQSPRHLIKEKRETATLKCYPIPRHDTVYWYQQGPGQDPQFLISFYEKMQSDKGSIPDRFSAQQFSDYHSELNMSSLELGDSALYFCASSLKAGSTDTQYFGPGTRLTVL.

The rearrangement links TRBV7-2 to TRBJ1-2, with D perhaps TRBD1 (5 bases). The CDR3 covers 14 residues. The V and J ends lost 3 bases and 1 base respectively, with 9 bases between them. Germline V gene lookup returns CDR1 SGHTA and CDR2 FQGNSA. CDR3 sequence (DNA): TGTGCCAGCAGCTTGGGGGACCTTAACTATGGCTACACCTTC. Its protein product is CASSLGDLNYGYTF.

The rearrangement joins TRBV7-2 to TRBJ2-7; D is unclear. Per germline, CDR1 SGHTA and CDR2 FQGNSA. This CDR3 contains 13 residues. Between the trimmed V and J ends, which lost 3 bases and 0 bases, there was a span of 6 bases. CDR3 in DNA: TGTGCCAGCAGCTTCCTCAGCTCCTACGAGCAGTACTTC. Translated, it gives CASSFLSSYEQYF.

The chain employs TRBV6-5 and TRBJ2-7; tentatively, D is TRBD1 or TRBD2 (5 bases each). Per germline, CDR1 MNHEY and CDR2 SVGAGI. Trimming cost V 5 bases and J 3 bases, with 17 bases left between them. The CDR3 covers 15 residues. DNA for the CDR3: TGTGCCAGCAGTCCCGGGACCATCCCCTACTACGAGCAGTACTTC. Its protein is CASSPGTIPYYEQYF.

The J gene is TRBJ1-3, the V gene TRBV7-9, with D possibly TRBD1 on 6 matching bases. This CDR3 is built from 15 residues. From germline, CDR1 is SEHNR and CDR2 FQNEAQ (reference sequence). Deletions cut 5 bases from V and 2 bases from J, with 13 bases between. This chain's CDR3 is CASSVFGDTGNTIYF. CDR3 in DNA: TGTGCCAGCAGCGTCTTTGGGGACACTGGAAACACCATATATTTT.

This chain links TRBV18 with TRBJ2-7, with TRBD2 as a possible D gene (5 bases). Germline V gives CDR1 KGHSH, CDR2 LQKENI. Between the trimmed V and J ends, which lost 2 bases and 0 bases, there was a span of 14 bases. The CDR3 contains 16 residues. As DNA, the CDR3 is TGTGCCAGCTCACCATCCCCGGGGATAACCTCCTACGAGCAGTACTTC. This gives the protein CASSPSPGITSYEQYF.

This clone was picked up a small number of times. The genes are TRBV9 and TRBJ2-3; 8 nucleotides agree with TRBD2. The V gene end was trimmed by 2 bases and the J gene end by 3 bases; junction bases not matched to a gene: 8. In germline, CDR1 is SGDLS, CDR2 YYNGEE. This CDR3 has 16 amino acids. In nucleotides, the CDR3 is TGTGCCAGCAGCGTGCTTAGCGGGGTGCGAACAGATACGCAGTATTTT. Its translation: CASSVLSGVRTDTQYF. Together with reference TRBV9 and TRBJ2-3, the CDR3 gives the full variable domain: DSGVTQTPKHLITATGQRVTLRCSPRSGDLSVYWYQQSLDQGLQFLIQYYNGEERAKGNILERFSAQQFPDLHSELNLSSLELGDSALYFCASSVLSGVRTDTQYFGPGTRLTVL.

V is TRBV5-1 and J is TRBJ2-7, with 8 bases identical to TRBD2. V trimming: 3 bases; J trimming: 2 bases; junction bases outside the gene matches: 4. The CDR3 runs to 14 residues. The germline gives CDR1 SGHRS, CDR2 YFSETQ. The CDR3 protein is CASSSTSGTYEQYF. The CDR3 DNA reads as TGCGCCAGCAGCTCCACTAGCGGAACCTACGAGCAGTACTTC.

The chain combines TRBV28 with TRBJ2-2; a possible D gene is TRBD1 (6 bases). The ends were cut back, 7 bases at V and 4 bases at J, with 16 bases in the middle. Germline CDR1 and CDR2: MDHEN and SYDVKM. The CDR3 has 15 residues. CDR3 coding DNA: TGTGCCAGCACCTCGACAGGAAGGTCCACCGGGGAGCTGTTTTTT. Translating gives CASTSTGRSTGELFF.